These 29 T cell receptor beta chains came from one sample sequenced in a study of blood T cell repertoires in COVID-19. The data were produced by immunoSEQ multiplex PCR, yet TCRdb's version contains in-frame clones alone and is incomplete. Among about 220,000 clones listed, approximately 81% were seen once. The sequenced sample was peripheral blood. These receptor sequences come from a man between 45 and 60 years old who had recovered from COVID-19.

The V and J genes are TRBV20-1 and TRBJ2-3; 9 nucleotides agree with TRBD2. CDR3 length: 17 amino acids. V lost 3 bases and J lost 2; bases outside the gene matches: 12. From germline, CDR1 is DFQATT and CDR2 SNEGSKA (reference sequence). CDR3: CSASGAGGPIHTDTQYF. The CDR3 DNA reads TGCAGTGCTAGTGGCGCGGGAGGGCCCATCCACACAGATACGCAGTATTTT.

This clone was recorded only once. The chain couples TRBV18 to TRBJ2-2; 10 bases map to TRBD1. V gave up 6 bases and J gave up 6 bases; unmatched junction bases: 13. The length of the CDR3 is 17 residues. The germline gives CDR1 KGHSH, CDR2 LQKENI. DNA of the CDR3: TGTGCCAGCTCGCCCCAAAGGGACAGGGGTTCGTCCGGGGAGCTGTTTTTT. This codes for CASSPQRDRGSSGELFF.

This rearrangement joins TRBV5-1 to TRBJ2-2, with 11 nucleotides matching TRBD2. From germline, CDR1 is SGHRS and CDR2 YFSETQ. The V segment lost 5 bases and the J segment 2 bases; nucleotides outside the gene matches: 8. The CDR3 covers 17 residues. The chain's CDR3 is CASSSASGRSNTGELFF. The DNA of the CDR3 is TGCGCCAGCAGTTCCGCTAGCGGGAGGTCCAACACCGGGGAGCTGTTTTTT. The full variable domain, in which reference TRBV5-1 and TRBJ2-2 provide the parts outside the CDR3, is KAGVTQTPRYLIKTRGQQVTLSCSPISGHRSVSWYQQTPGQGLQFLFEYFSETQRNKGNFPGRFSGRQFSNSRSEMNVSTLELGDSALYLCASSSASGRSNTGELFFGEGSRLTVL.

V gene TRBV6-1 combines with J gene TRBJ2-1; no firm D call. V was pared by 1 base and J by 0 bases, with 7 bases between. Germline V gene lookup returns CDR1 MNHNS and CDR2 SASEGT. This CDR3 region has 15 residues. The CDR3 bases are TGTGCCAGCAGTGAAGGCGCAGGCTCCTACAATGAGCAGTTCTTC. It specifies CASSEGAGSYNEQFF.

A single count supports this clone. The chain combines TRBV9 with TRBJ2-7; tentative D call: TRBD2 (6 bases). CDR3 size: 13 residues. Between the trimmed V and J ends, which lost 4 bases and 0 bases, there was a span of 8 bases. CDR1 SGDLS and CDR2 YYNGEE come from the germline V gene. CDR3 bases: TGTGCCAGCAGCCGGGAGTACTCCTACGAGCAGTACTTC. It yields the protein CASSREYSYEQYF.

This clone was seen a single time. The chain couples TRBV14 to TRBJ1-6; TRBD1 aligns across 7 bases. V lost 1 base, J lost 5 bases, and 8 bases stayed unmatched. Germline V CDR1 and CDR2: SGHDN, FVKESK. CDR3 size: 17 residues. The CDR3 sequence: CASSQVRGGGDNSPLHF. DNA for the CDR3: TGTGCCAGCAGCCAAGTCAGAGGGGGCGGGGATAATTCACCCCTCCACTTT.

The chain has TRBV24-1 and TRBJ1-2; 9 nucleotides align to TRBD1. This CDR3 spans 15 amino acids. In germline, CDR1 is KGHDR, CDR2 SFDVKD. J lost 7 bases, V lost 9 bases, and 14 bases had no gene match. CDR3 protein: CATQEKNRGLGGYTF. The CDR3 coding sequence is TGTGCCACCCAGGAGAAGAACAGGGGGCTCGGTGGCTACACCTTC.

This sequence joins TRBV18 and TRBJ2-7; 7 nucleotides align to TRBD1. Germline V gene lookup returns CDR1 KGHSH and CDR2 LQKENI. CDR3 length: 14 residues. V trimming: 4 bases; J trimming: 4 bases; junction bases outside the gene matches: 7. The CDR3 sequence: CASSQGAPGYEQYF. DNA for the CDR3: TGTGCCAGCTCACAGGGGGCCCCGGGGTACGAGCAGTACTTC.

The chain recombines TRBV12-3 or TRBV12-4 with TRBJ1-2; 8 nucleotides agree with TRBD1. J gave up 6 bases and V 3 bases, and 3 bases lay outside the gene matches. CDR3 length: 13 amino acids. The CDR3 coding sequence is TGTGCCAGCAGTTTTAGGACAGGGAATGGCTACACCTTC. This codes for CASSFRTGNGYTF.

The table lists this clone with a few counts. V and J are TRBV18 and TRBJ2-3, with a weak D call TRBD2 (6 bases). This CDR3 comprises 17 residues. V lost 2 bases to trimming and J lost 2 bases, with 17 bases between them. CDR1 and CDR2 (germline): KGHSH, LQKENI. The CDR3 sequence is CASSPRGGGSSTDTQYF. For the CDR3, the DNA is TGTGCCAGCTCACCAAGGGGAGGCGGTTCCTCCACAGATACGCAGTATTTT. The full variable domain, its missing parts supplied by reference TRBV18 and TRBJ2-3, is NAGVMQNPRHLVRRRGQEARLRCSPMKGHSHVYWYRQLPEEGLKFMVYLQKENIIDESGMPKERFSAEFPKEGPSILRIQQVVRGDSAAYFCASSPRGGGSSTDTQYFGPGTRLTVL.

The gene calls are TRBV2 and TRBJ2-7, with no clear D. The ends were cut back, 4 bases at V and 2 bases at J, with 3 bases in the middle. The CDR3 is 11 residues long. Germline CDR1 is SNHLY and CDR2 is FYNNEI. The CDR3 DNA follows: TGTGCCAGCAGTGTAGCCTACGAGCAGTACTTC. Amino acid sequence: CASSVAYEQYF.

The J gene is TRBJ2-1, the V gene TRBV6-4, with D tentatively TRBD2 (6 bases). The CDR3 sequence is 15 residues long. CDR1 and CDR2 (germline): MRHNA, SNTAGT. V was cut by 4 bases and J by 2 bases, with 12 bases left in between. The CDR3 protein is CASSGGSGAYNEQFF. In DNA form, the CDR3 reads TGTGCCAGCAGTGGCGGTAGCGGAGCCTACAATGAGCAGTTCTTC.

In DNA form, the CDR3 reads TGTGCCAGCAAGTGGGACACAACAGAAAAACTGTTTTTT. It is translated as CASKWDTTEKLFF. The V gene is TRBV6-5, the J gene TRBJ1-4; maybe TRBD1 (6 bases). V lost 7 bases and J 8 bases, leaving 14 bases between the germline ends. Germline CDR1 reads MNHEY; CDR2 reads SVGAGI. The CDR3 spans 13 residues.

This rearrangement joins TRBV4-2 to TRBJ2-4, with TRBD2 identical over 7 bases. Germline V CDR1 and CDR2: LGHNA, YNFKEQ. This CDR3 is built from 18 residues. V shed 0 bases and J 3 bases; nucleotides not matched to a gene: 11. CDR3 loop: CASSQEFGAGAFKNIQYF. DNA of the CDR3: TGTGCCAGCAGCCAAGAATTTGGGGCGGGAGCGTTCAAAAACATTCAGTACTTC.

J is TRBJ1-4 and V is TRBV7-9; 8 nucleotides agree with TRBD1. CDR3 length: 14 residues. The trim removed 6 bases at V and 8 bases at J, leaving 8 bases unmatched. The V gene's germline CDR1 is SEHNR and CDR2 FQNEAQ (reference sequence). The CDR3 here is CASRSGGAGEKLFF. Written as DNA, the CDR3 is TGTGCCAGCAGGTCAGGGGGCGCAGGAGAAAAACTGTTTTTT.

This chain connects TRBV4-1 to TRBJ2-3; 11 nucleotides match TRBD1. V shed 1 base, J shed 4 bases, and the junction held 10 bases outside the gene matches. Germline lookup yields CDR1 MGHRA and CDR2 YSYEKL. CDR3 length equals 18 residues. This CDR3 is CASSQVTSGTGGADTQYF. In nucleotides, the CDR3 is TGCGCCAGCAGCCAAGTGACATCCGGGACAGGGGGGGCAGATACGCAGTATTTT.

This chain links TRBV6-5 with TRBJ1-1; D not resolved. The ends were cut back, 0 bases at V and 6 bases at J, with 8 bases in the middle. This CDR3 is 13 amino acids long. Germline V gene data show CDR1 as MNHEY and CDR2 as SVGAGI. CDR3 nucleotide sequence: TGTGCCAGCAGTTACTCGTGGGGAGCTGAAGCTTTCTTT. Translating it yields CASSYSWGAEAFF.

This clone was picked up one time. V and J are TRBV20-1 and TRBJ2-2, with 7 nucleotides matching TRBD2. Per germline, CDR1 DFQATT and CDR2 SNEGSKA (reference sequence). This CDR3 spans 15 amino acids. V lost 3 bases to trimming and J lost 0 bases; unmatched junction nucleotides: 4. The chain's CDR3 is CSASREASNTGELFF. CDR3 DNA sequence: TGCAGTGCTAGTCGGGAGGCCTCGAACACCGGGGAGCTGTTTTTT.

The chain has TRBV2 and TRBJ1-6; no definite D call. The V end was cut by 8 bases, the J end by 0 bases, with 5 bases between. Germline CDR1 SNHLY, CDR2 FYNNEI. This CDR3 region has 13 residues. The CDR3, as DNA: TGTGCCAGCCACGGCTCCTATAATTCACCCCTCCACTTT. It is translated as CASHGSYNSPLHF.

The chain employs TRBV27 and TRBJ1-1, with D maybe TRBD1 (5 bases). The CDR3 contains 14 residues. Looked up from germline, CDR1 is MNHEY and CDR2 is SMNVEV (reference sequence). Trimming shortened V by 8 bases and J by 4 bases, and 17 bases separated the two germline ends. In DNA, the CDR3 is TGTGCCAGCCACCCCGCGGGGCTAGGCACTGAAGCTTTCTTT. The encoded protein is CASHPAGLGTEAFF.

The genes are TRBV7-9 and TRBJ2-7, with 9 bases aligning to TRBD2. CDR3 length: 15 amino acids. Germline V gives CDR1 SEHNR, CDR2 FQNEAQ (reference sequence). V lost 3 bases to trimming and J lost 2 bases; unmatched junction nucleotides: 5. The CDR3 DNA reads TGTGCCAGCAGCTTTGGTCTAGCGGGGACCTACGAGCAGTACTTC. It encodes CASSFGLAGTYEQYF.

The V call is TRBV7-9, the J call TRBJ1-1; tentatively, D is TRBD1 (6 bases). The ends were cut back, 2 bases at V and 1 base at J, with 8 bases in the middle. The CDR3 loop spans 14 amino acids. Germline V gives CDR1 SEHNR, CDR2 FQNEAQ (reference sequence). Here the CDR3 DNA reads TGTGCCAGCAGCTTAAAACAGGGGAACACTGAAGCTTTCTTT. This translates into CASSLKQGNTEAFF.

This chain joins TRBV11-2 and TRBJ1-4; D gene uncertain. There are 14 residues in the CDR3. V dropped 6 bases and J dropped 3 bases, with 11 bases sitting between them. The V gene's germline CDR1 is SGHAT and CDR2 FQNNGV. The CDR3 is CASRAVAANEKLFF. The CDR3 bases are TGTGCCAGCAGGGCTGTAGCGGCTAATGAAAAACTGTTTTTT.

The CDR3 spells CATSIGRNEQFF. The CDR3 DNA reads TGTGCCACCAGCATAGGGAGGAATGAGCAGTTCTTC. V is TRBV15 and J is TRBJ2-1; D perhaps matches TRBD2 (6 bases). CDR3 length: 12 residues. From germline, CDR1 is LNHNV and CDR2 YYDKDF (reference sequence). Trimming shortened V by 4 bases and J by 7 bases, and 8 bases separated the two germline ends.

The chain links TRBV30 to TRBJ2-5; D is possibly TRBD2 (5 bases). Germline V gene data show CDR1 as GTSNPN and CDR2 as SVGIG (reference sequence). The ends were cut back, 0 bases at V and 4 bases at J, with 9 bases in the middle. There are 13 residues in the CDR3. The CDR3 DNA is TGTGCCTGGAGTGTTGGACTCTTAGAGACCCAGTACTTC. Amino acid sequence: CAWSVGLLETQYF.

CDR3 amino acids: CASSSGTSGFLQQYF. Written as DNA, the CDR3 is TGTGCCAGCAGTTCCGGGACTAGCGGTTTCCTGCAGCAGTACTTC. This chain joins TRBV7-2 and TRBJ2-7; 11 nucleotides line up with TRBD2. Trimming took 6 bases from V and 8 from J; bases not matched to a gene: 12. The CDR3 has 15 residues. Looked up from germline, CDR1 is SGHTA and CDR2 is FQGNSA.

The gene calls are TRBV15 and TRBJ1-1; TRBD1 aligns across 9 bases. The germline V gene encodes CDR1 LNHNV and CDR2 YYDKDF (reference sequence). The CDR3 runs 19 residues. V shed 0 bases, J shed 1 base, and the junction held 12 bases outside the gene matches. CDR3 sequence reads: CATSRDFRTGALTNTEAFF. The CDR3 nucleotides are TGTGCCACCAGCAGAGATTTTAGGACAGGGGCCCTTACGAACACTGAAGCTTTCTTT.

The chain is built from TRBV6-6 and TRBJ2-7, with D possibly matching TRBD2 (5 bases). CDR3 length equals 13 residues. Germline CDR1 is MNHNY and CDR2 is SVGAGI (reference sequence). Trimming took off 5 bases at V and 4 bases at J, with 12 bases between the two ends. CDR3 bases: TGTGCCAGCAGTCGAGGCGGGCAATACGAGCAGTACTTC. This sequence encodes CASSRGGQYEQYF.

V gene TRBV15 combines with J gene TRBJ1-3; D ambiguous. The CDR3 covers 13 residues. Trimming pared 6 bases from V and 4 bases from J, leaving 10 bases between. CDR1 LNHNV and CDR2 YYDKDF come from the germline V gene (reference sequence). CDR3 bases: TGTGCCACCAGTCTTCAGCGAGGAAACACCATATATTTT. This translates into CATSLQRGNTIYF.